Listed below are T cell receptor beta chains from one sample, sequenced in a study of cytomegalovirus exposure and HLA in healthy donors. Using immunoSEQ multiplex PCR, the repertoire was profiled, and TCRdb retains in-frame clones only, with some absent. Seen in this sample are around 150,000 clones; the ten most common clones hold around 1.2%. Sequencing was performed on PBMCs. Receptor source: a woman aged 55-70 years in good health and CMV-seronegative. The CDR3 runs from the conserved cysteine through the conserved F or W. D genes are given only for firm matches.

D: .; J: TRBJ1-5; V: TRBV19; DNA: TGTGCCAGTAGTATAGATCAAGGAGTCCTGATGCCCCAGCATTTT; CDR3: CASSIDQGVLMPQHF
D: .; J: TRBJ2-1; V: TRBV7-2; DNA: TGTGCCAGCAGCTTAGAATTTACTGGCAATGAGCAGTTCTTC; CDR3: CASSLEFTGNEQFF
D: TRBD2; J: TRBJ2-1; V: TRBV19; DNA: TGTGCCAGTAGGGGCTTTCTAGCGGCGAATCACAATGAGCAGTTCTTC; CDR3: CASRGFLAANHNEQFF
D: TRBD1; J: TRBJ2-1; V: TRBV12-5; DNA: TGTGCTAGTGGTGCTGGACAGGGCAATGAGCAGTTCTTC; CDR3: CASGAGQGNEQFF
D: .; J: TRBJ2-7; V: TRBV18; DNA: TGTGCCAGCTCACTCAGGGACAACTACGAGCAGTACTTC; CDR3: CASSLRDNYEQYF
D: TRBD1; J: TRBJ1-3; V: TRBV19; DNA: TGTGCCAGTAGTATGGGGGGACAGGGGGCCCGGGACTCTGGAAACACCATATATTTT; CDR3: CASSMGGQGARDSGNTIYF
D: .; J: TRBJ2-3; V: TRBV7-2; DNA: TGTGCCAGCAGCTTTTCGAGGCGGGATACGCAGTATTTT; CDR3: CASSFSRRDTQYF
D: .; J: TRBJ1-2; V: TRBV18; DNA: TGTGCCAGCTCACTTGGGTCCGGGGGAGCCTATGGCTACACCTTC; CDR3: CASSLGSGGAYGYTF
D: .; J: TRBJ1-2; V: TRBV30; DNA: TGTGCCTGGAGTGTCCAGGCATCCTATGGCTACACCTTC; CDR3: CAWSVQASYGYTF
D: .; J: TRBJ2-5; V: TRBV5-1; DNA: TGCGCCAGCAGCTTGGACAGGTGGGAGACCCAGTACTTC; CDR3: CASSLDRWETQYF
D: TRBD1; J: TRBJ2-6; V: TRBV5-4; DNA: TGTGCCAGCAGACCGACAGGGTCGGGTGGGGCCAACGTCCTGACTTTC; CDR3: CASRPTGSGGANVLTF
D: TRBD2; J: TRBJ2-7; V: TRBV29-1; DNA: TGCAGCGTTGGTGTGTTGCGGGAGCCCTACGAGCAGTACTTC; CDR3: CSVGVLREPYEQYF
D: TRBD1; J: TRBJ1-6; V: TRBV6-5; DNA: TGTGCCAGCAGTTACTCACCAGGGGGTAATTCACCCCTCCACTTT; CDR3: CASSYSPGGNSPLHF
D: .; J: TRBJ1-2; V: TRBV10-3; DNA: TGTGCCATCAGTGAGTCCCGACAGGCCTATGGCTACACCTTC; CDR3: CAISESRQAYGYTF
D: TRBD2; J: TRBJ2-7; V: TRBV7-9; DNA: TGTGCCAGCAGCTCCTCGGGCGGGAGAGACCACGAGCAGTACTTC; CDR3: CASSSSGGRDHEQYF
D: .; J: TRBJ2-3; V: TRBV7-3; DNA: TGTGCCAGCAGCCCTCGAGGGAGCACAGATACGCAGTATTTT; CDR3: CASSPRGSTDTQYF
D: .; J: TRBJ1-1; V: TRBV5-1; DNA: TGCGCCAGCAGCTTGGCCGGGGTGGGGGCCACTGAAGCTTTCTTT; CDR3: CASSLAGVGATEAFF
D: TRBD1; J: TRBJ1-1; V: TRBV27; DNA: TGTGCCAGCAGTTTTCAGGGGGGGAACACTGAAGCTTTCTTT; CDR3: CASSFQGGNTEAFF
D: .; J: TRBJ1-6; V: TRBV27; DNA: TGTGCCAGCAGCCCTTCCTATAATTCACCCCTCCACTTT; CDR3: CASSPSYNSPLHF
D: .; J: TRBJ1-3; V: TRBV18; DNA: TGTGCCAGCTCACCGGGGGGTCCCTCTGGGAACACCATATATTTT; CDR3: CASSPGGPSGNTIYF
D: .; J: TRBJ1-3; V: TRBV2; DNA: TGTGCCAGCAGTGCCTCTAACGGAAACACCATATATTTT; CDR3: CASSASNGNTIYF
D: .; J: TRBJ2-7; V: TRBV4-1; DNA: TGCGCCAGCAGCCAGGAGAGGGCTAGCTCCTACGAGCAGTACTTC; CDR3: CASSQERASSYEQYF
D: TRBD1; J: TRBJ1-4; V: TRBV29-1; DNA: TGCAGCGCTGGGACAGGGGACCTTCGTGAAAAACTGTTTTTT; CDR3: CSAGTGDLREKLFF
D: TRBD1; J: TRBJ1-3; V: TRBV9; DNA: TGTGCCAGCAGTTTAGGACAGGGCCCTGGAAACACCATATATTTT; CDR3: CASSLGQGPGNTIYF
D: TRBD1; J: TRBJ1-2; V: TRBV11-2; DNA: TGTGCCAGCAGCTTGCCAACCGGGACAGGGGGTGGCTACACCTTC; CDR3: CASSLPTGTGGGYTF
D: TRBD1; J: TRBJ1-1; V: TRBV7-9; DNA: TGTGCCAGCAGTCTTGACAGGGGCGCTGGGGCTTTCTTT; CDR3: CASSLDRGAGAFF
D: TRBD1; J: TRBJ1-2; V: TRBV5-4; DNA: TGTGCCAGCAGCTTGTTGGATGGACAGGGCGGGGGCCACACCTTC; CDR3: CASSLLDGQGGGHTF
D: .; J: TRBJ1-1; V: TRBV5-1; DNA: TGCGCCAGCAGCTTGACAGGAAGAGACACTGAAGCTTTCTTT; CDR3: CASSLTGRDTEAFF
D: .; J: TRBJ2-2; V: TRBV6-6; DNA: TGTGCCAGCGGGGAGGAGAACACCGGGGAGCTGTTTTTT; CDR3: CASGEENTGELFF
D: .; J: TRBJ1-4; V: TRBV6-1; DNA: TGTGCCAGCAGTCAAGGGGCCCCAGCAGATCTAACAACTAATGAAAAACTGTTTTTT; CDR3: CASSQGAPADLTTNEKLFF
D: TRBD1; J: TRBJ2-7; V: TRBV2; DNA: TGTGCCAGCAGTGGCCCCGACAGGGGAAACTTCTACGAGCAGTACTTC; CDR3: CASSGPDRGNFYEQYF
D: TRBD1; J: TRBJ1-1; V: TRBV7-2; DNA: TGTGCCAGCAGCGGATTACAGGGGAGGACTGAAGCTTTCTTT; CDR3: CASSGLQGRTEAFF
D: .; J: TRBJ1-2; V: TRBV9; DNA: TGTGCCAGCAGCGTAGAGGACACCAACTACTTGGACTATGGCTACACCTTC; CDR3: CASSVEDTNYLDYGYTF
D: .; J: TRBJ1-6; V: TRBV27; DNA: TGTGCCAGCAGTCCTTCCCTTCCAGGTAGCTCCTATAATTCACCCCTCCACTTT; CDR3: CASSPSLPGSSYNSPLHF
D: .; J: TRBJ1-1; V: TRBV21-1; DNA: TGTGCCAGACCAGGGGGCCACACTGAAGCTTTCTTT; CDR3: CARPGGHTEAFF
D: TRBD2; J: TRBJ2-3; V: TRBV29-1; DNA: TGCAGCATTTTAGCGGGAGGGCGCCCAACAGATACGCAGTATTTT; CDR3: CSILAGGRPTDTQYF
D: .; J: TRBJ2-4; V: TRBV19; DNA: TGTGCCAGTAGTATGCTTGTGGGGGCACTAGCCAAAAACATTCAGTACTTC; CDR3: CASSMLVGALAKNIQYF
D: TRBD1; J: TRBJ2-7; V: TRBV6-5; DNA: TGTGCCAGCAGTTTAAAAGGGGGCCACTCCTACGAGCAGTACTTC; CDR3: CASSLKGGHSYEQYF
D: .; J: TRBJ1-2; V: TRBV6-5; DNA: TGTGCCAGCAGTACAGGCTATGGCTACACCTTC; CDR3: CASSTGYGYTF
D: TRBD2; J: TRBJ2-7; V: TRBV4-1; DNA: TGCGCCAGCAGCCAAGCATTAGCGGGAGGCCCAGCATTTAAGGAGCAGTACTTC; CDR3: CASSQALAGGPAFKEQYF
D: .; J: TRBJ2-7; V: TRBV7-9; DNA: TGTGCCAGCAGCTTAGAGAACAGCGAGCAGTACTTC; CDR3: CASSLENSEQYF
D: TRBD2; J: TRBJ2-2; V: TRBV7-3; DNA: TGTGCCAGCAGCTTGTGGAGCGGGGGGCCAGGGGGGACCGGGGAGCTGTTTTTT; CDR3: CASSLWSGGPGGTGELFF